Following are 30 T cell receptor beta chains from one sample sequenced in a study of cytomegalovirus exposure and HLA in healthy donors. PCR employed 60 Vbeta and 13 Jbeta primers. Assay: immunoSEQ multiplex PCR; the TCRdb copy retains only in-frame clones and omits some. The data show 150,000 to 200,000 clones, with around three quarters seen just once and about 1.9% held by the top ten. Sequenced: PBMCs. These receptor sequences come from a man aged 30-40 years in good health and CMV-seronegative.

The gene calls are TRBV7-2 and TRBJ2-5; D call uncertain. The CDR3 is 13 amino acids. The germline V and J ends were trimmed by 1 base and 2 bases, with 5 bases remaining between them. Germline CDR1 reads SGHTA; CDR2 reads FQGNSA. Here the CDR3 reads CASSLGQQETQYF. The CDR3 nucleotides read TGTGCCAGCAGCTTAGGGCAGCAAGAGACCCAGTACTTC. The variable domain in full, completed from reference TRBV7-2 and TRBJ2-5, reads GAGVSQSPSNKVTEKGKDVELRCDPISGHTALYWYRQSLGQGLEFLIYFQGNSAPDKSGLPSDRFSAERTGGSVSTLTIQRTQQEDSAVYLCASSLGQQETQYFGPGTRLLVL.

This clone was detected a few times. The V call is TRBV15, the J call TRBJ2-3; no firm D call. The CDR3 totals 15 residues. Trimming stripped 4 bases from V and 1 base from J, with 12 bases between. CDR1 LNHNV and CDR2 YYDKDF come from the germline V gene (reference sequence). The CDR3 DNA follows: TGTGCCACCAGCATGGAAGATACAGGCACAGATACGCAGTATTTT. Residues: CATSMEDTGTDTQYF.

CDR3 residues: CASSPVAGSTLFF. The CDR3 bases are TGCGCCAGCAGTCCGGTAGCGGGGTCGACGCTGTTCTTC. This chain links TRBV10-1 with TRBJ2-1; 8 bases align to TRBD2. V was clipped by 5 bases and J by 15 bases; unmatched bases: 12. Germline V gene sequence: CDR1 WNHNN, CDR2 SYGVQD (reference sequence). This CDR3 region has 13 residues.

The gene calls are TRBV19 and TRBJ2-4; 8 bases fit TRBD2. The ends lost 5 bases at V and 0 bases at J; junction bases unmatched: 9. This CDR3 spans 17 amino acids. Germline V CDR1 and CDR2: LNHDA, SQIVND (reference sequence). This CDR3 is CASSPFLGGAAKNIQYF. The CDR3 nucleotides are TGTGCCAGTAGTCCCTTCCTCGGGGGGGCAGCCAAAAACATTCAGTACTTC. Together with reference TRBV19 and TRBJ2-4, the CDR3 gives the full variable domain: DGGITQSPKYLFRKEGQNVTLSCEQNLNHDAMYWYRQDPGQGLRLIYYSQIVNDFQKGDIAEGYSVSREKKESFPLTVTSAQKNPTAFYLCASSPFLGGAAKNIQYFGAGTRLSVL.

The J gene is TRBJ1-5, the V gene TRBV19; D is perhaps TRBD1 (5 bases). Germline V gene sequence: CDR1 LNHDA, CDR2 SQIVND (reference sequence). The V end lost 1 base, the J end lost 2 bases, and 9 bases lay between the germline ends. CDR3 size: 15 residues. This CDR3 reads CASSIGVGGNQPQHF. CDR3 nucleotides: TGTGCCAGTAGTATAGGGGTAGGGGGCAATCAGCCCCAGCATTTT.

V usage is TRBV28 and J usage is TRBJ2-7; D possibly corresponds to TRBD2 (5 bases). CDR1 MDHEN and CDR2 SYDVKM come from the germline V gene. CDR3 length: 10 residues. V dropped 10 bases and J dropped 9 bases, with 13 bases sitting between them. CDR3 amino acids: CATTGMGQYF. CDR3 nucleotide sequence: TGTGCCACCACCGGGATGGGGCAGTACTTC.

The chain links TRBV27 to TRBJ1-1; D is unresolved. The CDR3 is made up of 15 amino acids. Germline V gene data show CDR1 as MNHEY and CDR2 as SMNVEV (reference sequence). V was shortened by 2 bases and J by 4 bases, with 14 bases between the two germline ends. The CDR3 nucleotides are TGTGCCAGCAGTTTAGTAAGCGGCCCGGCCACTGAAGCTTTCTTT. It specifies CASSLVSGPATEAFF.

The V and J genes are TRBV28 and TRBJ2-7; 8 bases fit TRBD1. CDR3 size: 14 residues. Germline assignment: CDR1 MDHEN and CDR2 SYDVKM. With V trimmed by 5 bases and J by 5 bases, 8 bases remained unmatched. CDR3 bases: TGTGCCAGCAGTCCTCGGACAGGGCAAGACGAGCAGTACTTC. This translates into CASSPRTGQDEQYF.

The chain is built from TRBV25-1 and TRBJ2-5, with 7 positions matching TRBD2. This CDR3 contains 17 residues. J gave up 3 bases and V 1 base, and 11 bases lay outside the gene matches. Germline lookup yields CDR1 MGHDK and CDR2 SYGVNS. The CDR3 here is CASSEWGRAGLEETQYF. CDR3 nucleotides: TGTGCCAGCAGTGAATGGGGGAGGGCTGGGTTGGAAGAGACCCAGTACTTC.

The chain uses TRBV27 and TRBJ2-1, with TRBD1 matching over 8 bases. J was trimmed by 2 bases and V by 8 bases; bases with no gene match: 11. Germline V gives CDR1 MNHEY, CDR2 SMNVEV (reference sequence). The CDR3 runs 16 residues. The CDR3 sequence is CASRADGQGAYNEQFF. CDR3 DNA: TGTGCCAGCCGAGCTGATGGACAGGGAGCCTACAATGAGCAGTTCTTC.

V usage is TRBV7-2 and J usage is TRBJ2-7, with 13 bases lining up with TRBD2. This CDR3 spans 14 amino acids. CDR1 and CDR2 (germline): SGHTA, FQGNSA. Trimming at V came to 1 base and at J to 6 bases, leaving 0 bases not matched to a gene. DNA of the CDR3: TGTGCCAGCAGCTTAGGGACTAGCGGGAGCGAGCAGTACTTC. This translates into CASSLGTSGSEQYF.

This clone has only a few counts. This CDR3 is CASSFRTGISNQPQHF. The CDR3 bases are TGTGCCAGTAGTTTTAGGACAGGCATAAGCAATCAGCCCCAGCATTTT. The J gene is TRBJ1-5, the V gene TRBV19, with 7 nucleotides matching TRBD1. Per the germline V gene, CDR1 is LNHDA and CDR2 is SQIVND (reference sequence). The ends lost 5 bases at V and 1 base at J; junction bases unmatched: 8. This CDR3 is 16 amino acids long.

This chain links TRBV12-2 with TRBJ2-2; TRBD2 reflects the table's D call only, with no check against the DNA. TRBV12-2 is listed as a pseudogene. The length of the CDR3 is 15 residues. The CDR3 loop is CASRFLAGDTGELFF. The DNA of the CDR3 is TGTGCAAGTCGCTTTTTAGCGGGAGACACCGGGGAGCTGTTTTTT.

CDR3 in amino acids: CASSSGLAAYEQYF. As DNA, the CDR3 is TGTGCCAGCAGCTCGGGACTAGCGGCCTACGAGCAGTACTTC. V is TRBV5-4 and J is TRBJ2-5; 11 bases are a match to TRBD2. The DNA end is more similar to TRBJ2-7, so the J call may be wrong. CDR1 SGHNT and CDR2 YYREEE come from the germline V gene (reference sequence). This CDR3 is 14 amino acids long.

The genes are TRBV7-6 and TRBJ2-7; 7 nucleotides agree with TRBD2. The V segment lost 5 bases and the J segment 9 bases; nucleotides outside the gene matches: 10. Germline lookup yields CDR1 SGHVS and CDR2 FNYEAQ. The CDR3 is 13 residues long. CDR3 nucleotide sequence: TGTGCCAGCAGCATGACTAGCCGAGATGGGCAGTACTTC. This sequence encodes CASSMTSRDGQYF.

This clone was seen just once. The rearrangement links TRBV28 to TRBJ1-1, with TRBD1 identical over 9 bases. Germline CDR1 reads MDHEN; CDR2 reads SYDVKM. The CDR3 runs to 14 residues. V dropped 3 bases and J dropped 7; count of bases not matched to a gene: 6. CDR3 sequence: CASSFTGTGSEAFF. DNA of the CDR3: TGTGCCAGCAGTTTTACCGGGACAGGGAGTGAAGCTTTCTTT. Complete variable domain (other parts from reference TRBV28 and TRBJ1-1): DVKVTQSSRYLVKRTGEKVFLECVQDMDHENMFWYRQDPGLGLRLIYFSYDVKMKEKGDIPEGYSVSREKKERFSLILESASTNQTSMYLCASSFTGTGSEAFFGQGTRLTVV.

This clone has just one count. J is TRBJ1-1 and V is TRBV7-9, with 9 bases fitting TRBD1. Trimming removed 3 bases from V and 4 bases from J; junction bases left unmatched: 3. Germline CDR1 is SEHNR and CDR2 is FQNEAQ (reference sequence). This CDR3 comprises 14 residues. The CDR3 loop is CASSLDRGSTEAFF. DNA of the CDR3: TGTGCCAGCAGCTTGGACAGGGGTAGCACTGAAGCTTTCTTT.

The chain links TRBV9 to TRBJ2-2; the match to TRBD1 covers 8 bases. In germline, CDR1 is SGDLS, CDR2 YYNGEE. CDR3 length: 18 amino acids. Losses at the gene ends were 1 base for V and 0 bases for J; bases not matched to a gene: 8. This CDR3 reads CASSVLPPQGANTGELFF. The CDR3 DNA reads TGTGCCAGCAGCGTACTACCCCCACAGGGGGCGAACACCGGGGAGCTGTTTTTT.

The V gene is TRBV2, the J gene TRBJ2-1, with 9 positions matching TRBD1. Germline V gene sequence: CDR1 SNHLY, CDR2 FYNNEI. This CDR3 is built from 15 residues. The V gene end was trimmed by 6 bases and the J gene end by 7 bases; junction bases not matched to a gene: 10. CDR3 in amino acids: CASSLRQGVRNEQFF. The CDR3 DNA sequence: TGTGCCAGCAGCCTTAGACAGGGGGTACGTAATGAGCAGTTCTTC.

The DNA for the CDR3 is TGTGCCAGCAGTGACGGCTCCTACGAGCAGTACTTC. As protein: CASSDGSYEQYF. The chain employs TRBV2 and TRBJ2-7; no clear D gene. Trimming took 3 bases from V and 0 from J, leaving 3 bases between them. The CDR3 is 12 amino acids. The germline V gene has CDR1 SNHLY and CDR2 FYNNEI.

This rearrangement joins TRBV5-1 to TRBJ2-3, with D possibly matching TRBD1 (6 bases). The V gene lost 3 bases and the J gene lost 0 bases, with 8 bases spanning the gap. The CDR3 runs to 14 residues. Germline CDR1 and CDR2: SGHRS and YFSETQ. CDR3 nucleotide sequence: TGCGCCAGCAGCTCAGGGGATAGCACAGATACGCAGTATTTT. This translates into CASSSGDSTDTQYF.

The rearrangement joins TRBV5-1 to TRBJ2-3; the match to TRBD2 covers 11 bases. V lost 4 bases, J lost 3 bases, and 10 bases stayed unmatched. The CDR3 length is 17 residues. The germline CDR1 and CDR2 sequences are SGHRS and YFSETQ. This CDR3 reads CASSASGRTSVTDTQYF. CDR3 DNA sequence: TGCGCCAGCAGCGCTAGCGGGAGGACCTCTGTAACAGATACGCAGTATTTT.

CDR3 region: CASSRDRVGDEQYF. The CDR3, as DNA: TGTGCCAGCAGTAGGGACAGGGTTGGGGACGAGCAGTACTTC. The J gene is TRBJ2-7, the V gene TRBV2; TRBD1 matches at 9 bases. The CDR3 is 14 residues long. V gave up 5 bases and J gave up 5 bases; unmatched junction bases: 7. The germline gives CDR1 SNHLY, CDR2 FYNNEI.

The chain couples TRBV29-1 to TRBJ2-1; TRBD2 agrees at 13 bases. CDR1 is SQVTM and CDR2 is ANQGSEA in the germline V gene. The CDR3 extends over 15 amino acids. V gave up 5 bases and J gave up 0 bases; unmatched junction bases: 1. Written as DNA, the CDR3 is TGCAGCGTTCGGACTAGCGGGAGCTCCTACAATGAGCAGTTCTTC. Translation: CSVRTSGSSYNEQFF.

The chain uses TRBV5-1 and TRBJ2-7; TRBD1 aligns across 7 bases. V dropped 0 bases and J dropped 2; count of bases not matched to a gene: 5. The germline CDR1 and CDR2 sequences are SGHRS and YFSETQ. The CDR3 runs 15 residues. CDR3 bases: TGCGCCAGCAGCTTGGTTCGGGACAGTGCCTACGAGCAGTACTTC. Translation: CASSLVRDSAYEQYF.

The chain uses TRBV5-1 and TRBJ1-4; D is perhaps TRBD1 (5 bases). The CDR3 has 13 residues. The ends were cut back, 4 bases at V and 7 bases at J, with 11 bases in the middle. Germline CDR1 reads SGHRS; CDR2 reads YFSETQ. The CDR3 sequence: CASSVQRGEKLFF. Written as DNA, the CDR3 is TGCGCCAGCAGCGTTCAAAGGGGTGAAAAACTGTTTTTT.

The CDR3 bases are TGTGCCAGCAGCGACCCGGGGGTCTTGAACACTGAAGCTTTCTTT. The encoded protein is CASSDPGVLNTEAFF. The chain joins TRBV5-4 to TRBJ1-1; perhaps TRBD1 as D (5 bases). Trimming took off 4 bases at V and 0 bases at J, with 13 bases between the two ends. The CDR3 has 15 amino acids. Germline assignment: CDR1 SGHNT and CDR2 YYREEE (reference sequence).

This clone was detected once. This sequence joins TRBV5-1 and TRBJ1-5; D is undetermined. The CDR3 consists of 11 residues. V dropped 3 bases and J dropped 5 bases, with 3 bases sitting between them. Germline CDR1 SGHRS, CDR2 YFSETQ. The CDR3 loop is CASSSDQPQHF. The CDR3 region has the DNA TGCGCCAGCAGCTCAGATCAGCCCCAGCATTTT.

V usage is TRBV9 and J usage is TRBJ2-3; possibly TRBD2 for D (7 bases). The CDR3 contains 16 residues. With 3 bases removed from V and 3 bases from J, the gap between germline ends came to 17 bases. Germline V gives CDR1 SGDLS, CDR2 YYNGEE. The CDR3 here is CASSGGGGGGTDTQYF. In DNA, the CDR3 is TGTGCCAGCAGCGGGGGAGGGGGTGGGGGTACAGATACGCAGTATTTT.

V and J are TRBV6-1 and TRBJ2-7, with 10 bases aligning to TRBD1. Germline V CDR1 and CDR2: MNHNS, SASEGT. The CDR3 sequence is 14 residues long. The ends lost 6 bases at V and 6 bases at J; junction bases unmatched: 8. The CDR3: CASRTGGAAGEQYF. CDR3 DNA: TGTGCCAGCAGGACAGGGGGCGCTGCGGGCGAGCAGTACTTC.